This T cell receptor (beta chain) was observed in a study of glioma-infiltrating T cells after dendritic cell vaccination (dated by TCRdb to the mid-2010s). Background on the whole study: The cohort comprised roughly 15 glioblastoma patients from Phase I and II dendritic cell vaccination trials, 9 newly diagnosed and 6 with recurrent disease. TCR sequencing metrics, including TIL content and tumor-blood repertoire overlap, were correlated with survival after dendritic cell vaccination. Three intradermal dendritic cell vaccine injections were administered to patients at biweekly intervals in the arm below the axilla. Autologous tumor lysate-pulsed dendritic cell vaccination was administered to the patients between 2003 and 2012. In glioblastoma patients vaccinated with dendritic cells, deep sequencing of TCR beta CDR3 regions served to measure tumor-infiltrating lymphocyte content and to compare repertoires between tumor and blood. The vaccine was prepared from monocyte-derived dendritic cells that were cultured for seven days with IL-4 and GM-CSF and then pulsed overnight with autologous tumor lysate.

Interpreted using the paper, the time point label stands for: after dendritic cell vaccination, including at tumor progression/relapse. Patients were selected on the basis of adequate residual fresh-frozen tumor tissue and more than two years of available survival data. Molecular status otherwise varied across the glioblastoma patients, but none of them carried an isocitrate dehydrogenase mutation. PBMC were collected before vaccination, two weeks after the third vaccination, and at tumor progression if progression occurred. The Qiagen DNeasy Blood extraction Kit was used for extraction of genomic DNA. The immunoSEQ assay amplified TCRB CDR3 regions from approximately 2 micrograms of genomic DNA, or from all available DNA when less than that amount was available. Multiplex PCR used 60 forward primers for TCR V beta segments and 13 reverse primers for J beta segments. To estimate the number of reads per starting template, synthetic control templates were added to each sample at limiting dilution. The Illumina HiSeq System generated sequencing reads of 87 bp. As for the authors' bioinformatics: To remove PCR and sequencing errors, closely related sequences were merged with a nearest neighbor algorithm. TCR overlap was measured as the percentage of unique tumor TCR beta sequences also present in the same patient's peripheral blood. This immuneACCESS table, as held by TCRdb, lists in-frame sequences with V and J called but not all clones. Of the missing ones, under half trace to an unresolved V gene in checked studies; the others have no known cause. That table is the source of V, J and clone size, and D and trimming were worked out from the DNA. In this sample the table shows around 25,000 clones, roughly 89% of which occur a single time. The ten largest make up around 3.2% of the sample.

As encoded in the germline V gene (reference sequence), CDR1 is SEHNR while CDR2 is FQNEAQ. V is cut by 2 bases and J by 0 bases, and the space between the germline ends is 10 bases. The CDR3 measures 15 amino acids from cysteine to phenylalanine. Just CDR3 DNA is preserved here, 45 bases in frame from base 1. Findings and caveats that apply to the study as a whole: After dendritic cell vaccination, a higher estimated pretreatment TIL content predicted longer time to progression and longer overall survival. The three-group TCR overlap response model was described as speculative and requiring prospective validation. The cohort was small and heterogeneous, only a few patients had full blood and tumor sets, and even fewer had initial-recurrent tumor pairs. No direct relationship between TCR clonality and survival was found, suggesting a diverse polyclonal response may matter.

This clone was observed a few times. This receptor's antigen is unknown. No much larger clone is present one base from it, and per-base qualities are unavailable. This TCR derives from a human donor with glioblastoma. This material consisted of blood, taken after dendritic cell vaccination. Recombination connected TRBV7-9 to TRBJ1-1; no D segment can be confidently identified. The nucleotides are TGTGCCAGCAGCTTAAGTTGGTCAGTGAACACTGAAGCTTTCTTT. This yields the protein CASSLSWSVNTEAFF.